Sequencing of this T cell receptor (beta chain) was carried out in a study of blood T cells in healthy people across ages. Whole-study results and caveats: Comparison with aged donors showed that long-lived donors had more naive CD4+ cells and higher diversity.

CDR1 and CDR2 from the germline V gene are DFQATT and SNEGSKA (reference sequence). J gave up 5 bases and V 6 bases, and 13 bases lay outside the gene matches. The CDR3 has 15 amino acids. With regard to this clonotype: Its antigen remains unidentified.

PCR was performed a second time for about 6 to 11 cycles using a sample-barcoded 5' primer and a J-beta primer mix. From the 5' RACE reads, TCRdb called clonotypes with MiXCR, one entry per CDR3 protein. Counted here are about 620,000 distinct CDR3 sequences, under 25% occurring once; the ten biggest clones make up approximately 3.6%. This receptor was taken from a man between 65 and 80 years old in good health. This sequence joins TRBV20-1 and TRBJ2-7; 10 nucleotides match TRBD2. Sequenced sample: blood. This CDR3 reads CSATSLAGVLDEQYF. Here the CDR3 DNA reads TGCAGTGCGACCTCCCTAGCGGGAGTTCTGGACGAGCAGTACTTC.